This TCR beta chain derives from a study of shared clonotypes between healthy human individuals. Study details: Aged between 18 and 49, the donors were two women and a few men.

Trimming cost V 1 base and J 3 bases, with 10 bases left between them. This CDR3 spans 14 amino acids. Germline assignment: CDR1 LNHNV and CDR2 YYDKDF (reference sequence). Study outcomes and limitations: The authors sampled blood alone, and tissue repertoires likely differ.

In the case of this clone: The antigen is unknown.

Each subset's genomic DNA was shared equally among a number of immunoSEQ plates. Repertoires were generated with immunoSEQ multiplex PCR, while TCRdb's copy carries only in-frame clones and drops some. The repertoire has hundreds of thousands of clones, 76% of them found once; the top ten carry roughly 13%. The chain has TRBV15 and TRBJ2-7, with D possibly matching TRBD2 (5 bases). This sequence was found in a woman in her forties in good health. Some clones in this sample may be carry-over from other donors' samples. Sequencing input: PBMCs. CDR3 sequence: CATSRGGDFYEQYF. CDR3 sequence (DNA): TGTGCCACCAGCAGAGGGGGAGACTTCTACGAGCAGTACTTC.